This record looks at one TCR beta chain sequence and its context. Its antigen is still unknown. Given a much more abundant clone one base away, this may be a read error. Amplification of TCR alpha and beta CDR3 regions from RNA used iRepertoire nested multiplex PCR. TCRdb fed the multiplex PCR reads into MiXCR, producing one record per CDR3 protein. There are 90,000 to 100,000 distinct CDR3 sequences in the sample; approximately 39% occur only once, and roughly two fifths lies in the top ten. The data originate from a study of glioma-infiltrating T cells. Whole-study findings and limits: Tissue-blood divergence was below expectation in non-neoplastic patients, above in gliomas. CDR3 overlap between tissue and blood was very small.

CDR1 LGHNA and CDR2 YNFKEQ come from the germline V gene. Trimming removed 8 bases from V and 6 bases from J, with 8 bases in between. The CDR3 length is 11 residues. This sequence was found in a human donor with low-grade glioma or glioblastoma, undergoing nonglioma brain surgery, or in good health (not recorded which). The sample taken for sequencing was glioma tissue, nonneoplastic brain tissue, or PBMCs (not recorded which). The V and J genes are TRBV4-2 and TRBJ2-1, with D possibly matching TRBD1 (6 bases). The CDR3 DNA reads TGTGCCAGCGGCAGGGGCAATGAGCAGTTCTTC. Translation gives CASGRGNEQFF.